Each of the 19 T cell receptor beta chains below was sequenced from the same sample in a study of T cells after yellow fever vaccination. Each CDR3 protein is one row after TCRdb ran MiXCR on the 5' RACE reads. The sample records about 120,000 distinct CDR3 sequences, 7.5% to 10% being singletons. The sample consisted of CD8+ T cells sorted from PBMCs, taken on the day of the yellow fever booster vaccination. The receptors were gathered from a man in his late teens or twenties who received the YFV17D yellow fever vaccine.

Only a few counts were recorded for this clonotype. The rearrangement uses TRBV4-1 and TRBJ2-1; 12 bases match TRBD1. Trimming removed 6 bases from V and 9 bases from J; junction bases left unmatched: 9. This CDR3 has 15 amino acids. CDR1 and CDR2 (germline): MGHRA, YSYEKL. The CDR3 nucleotides are TGCGCCAGCAGGGGGACAGGGGGCTTTTTTGGTGAGCAGTTCTTC. It encodes CASRGTGGFFGEQFF.

The rearrangement links TRBV11-2 to TRBJ2-3; 9 bases align to TRBD2. V lost 4 bases, J lost 1 base, and 3 bases stayed unmatched. Germline V gene data show CDR1 as SGHAT and CDR2 as FQNNGV. This CDR3 has 15 amino acids. CDR3 in DNA: TGTGCCAGCAGCTCAGCGGGGGGTGGCACAGATACGCAGTATTTT. Translating gives CASSSAGGGTDTQYF.

In this sample, this clonotype turned up many times. The chain is built from TRBV7-4 and TRBJ2-7; D uncertain. The CDR3 extends over 16 amino acids. The V end was cut by 1 base, the J end by 4 bases, with 17 bases between. From germline, CDR1 is SGHVT and CDR2 SQSDAQ. The CDR3 reads CASSLGPAGPDYEQYF. CDR3 DNA sequence: TGTGCCAGCAGCTTAGGGCCAGCAGGACCCGATTACGAGCAGTACTTC.

The chain links TRBV4-3 to TRBJ2-2; 7 bases align to TRBD2. With V trimmed by 0 bases and J by 2 bases, 6 bases remained unmatched. Germline CDR1 and CDR2: LGHNA and YSLEER. The CDR3 length is 17 residues. Here the CDR3 reads CASSQDSGTTNTGELFF. The DNA of the CDR3 is TGCGCCAGCAGCCAAGATTCAGGGACTACCAACACCGGGGAGCTGTTTTTT.

This chain links TRBV6-2 or TRBV6-3 with TRBJ2-5; D tentatively reads TRBD1 or TRBD2 (6 bases each). Deletions cut 5 bases from V and 3 bases from J, with 13 bases between. This CDR3 has 14 residues. Germline-derived CDR1 and CDR2 are MNHEY and SVGEGT. CDR3 coding DNA: TGTGCCAGCAGTCCGTCGGGGGCCGAAGAGACCCAGTACTTC. Translated: CASSPSGAEETQYF.

This chain joins TRBV28 and TRBJ2-5; D is unresolved. Deletions cut 3 bases from V and 2 bases from J, with 7 bases between. The CDR3 is made up of 13 amino acids. Germline assignment: CDR1 MDHEN and CDR2 SYDVKM. CDR3 sequence (DNA): TGTGCCAGCAGTTTTGAGTCTCAAGAGACCCAGTACTTC. Its protein is CASSFESQETQYF.

CDR3 DNA sequence: TGTGCCAGCAGTTACTTCCGACAGGGTGCAACTAATGAAAAACTGTTTTTT. Protein product: CASSYFRQGATNEKLFF. J is TRBJ1-4 and V is TRBV6-5, with 7 bases identical to TRBD1. J gave up 0 bases and V 1 base, and 5 bases lay outside the gene matches. Germline V CDR1 and CDR2: MNHEY, SVGAGI. The CDR3 runs to 17 residues.

The rearrangement joins TRBV12-3 or TRBV12-4 to TRBJ2-3, with 7 bases aligning to TRBD1. V trimming: 3 bases; J trimming: 6 bases; junction bases outside the gene matches: 6. The length of the CDR3 is 14 residues. The CDR3 spells CASSFRGPPDTQYF. The CDR3 DNA reads as TGTGCCAGCAGTTTTAGGGGGCCCCCGGATACGCAGTATTTT.

This clonotype was seen many times. The chain uses TRBV7-3 and TRBJ2-2, with no clear D. Germline lookup yields CDR1 SGHTA and CDR2 FQGTGA. This CDR3 spans 15 amino acids. Trimming stripped 1 base from V and 0 bases from J, with 6 bases between. The chain's CDR3 is CASSLSPANTGELFF. CDR3 nucleotides: TGTGCCAGCAGCTTAAGCCCAGCGAACACCGGGGAGCTGTTTTTT.

The rearrangement links TRBV12-3 or TRBV12-4 to TRBJ2-7; no reliable D call. V was cut by 6 bases and J by 3 bases, with 12 bases left in between. CDR3 length equals 13 residues. This CDR3 is CASSLTRHYEQYF. The CDR3 bases are TGTGCCAGCAGCCTGACCCGACACTACGAGCAGTACTTC.

The chain couples TRBV12-3 or TRBV12-4 to TRBJ2-6; D is uncertain. V gave up 5 bases and J gave up 4 bases, with 9 bases separating them. This CDR3 has 14 residues. This CDR3 reads CASSTVGGANVLTF. As DNA, the CDR3 is TGTGCCAGCAGTACCGTGGGGGGGGCCAACGTCCTGACTTTC.

The chain recombines TRBV30 with TRBJ2-5, with D uncertain. Germline loops: CDR1 GTSNPN, CDR2 SVGIG (reference sequence). V lost 1 base and J 3 bases, leaving 3 bases between the germline ends. The CDR3 is 11 residues long. The CDR3 DNA reads TGTGCCTGGAGTGCGGAAGAGACCCAGTACTTC. This codes for CAWSAEETQYF.

The chain couples TRBV27 to TRBJ2-2, with a possible D match to TRBD2 (7 bases). This CDR3 has 16 residues. Per germline, CDR1 MNHEY and CDR2 SMNVEV (reference sequence). The V end lost 0 bases, the J end lost 4 bases, and 12 bases lay between the germline ends. CDR3 sequence (DNA): TGTGCCAGCAGTTTATCGACGGGGGGCCTCACCGGGGAGCTGTTTTTT. As protein: CASSLSTGGLTGELFF.

This clonotype occurred many times. The gene calls are TRBV4-1 and TRBJ2-7, with a tentative D call TRBD2 (5 bases). Trimming stripped 0 bases from V and 0 bases from J, with 12 bases between. This CDR3 spans 16 amino acids. Germline V gene data show CDR1 as MGHRA and CDR2 as YSYEKL. The CDR3: CASSQEGSDYSYEQYF. The DNA of the CDR3 is TGCGCCAGCAGCCAAGAGGGTTCCGACTACTCCTACGAGCAGTACTTC.

This clonotype was detected only a few times. The junction and the germline gene differ at one end; a read error may be behind it. The chain joins TRBV2 to TRBJ2-3, with D uncertain. The CDR3 is 9 residues long. Looked up from germline, CDR1 is SNHLY and CDR2 is FYNNEI. CDR3 DNA sequence: TGTGCCAGCGGTGATACGCAGTATTTT. This codes for CASGDTQYF.

The rearrangement links TRBV2 to TRBJ2-7; the D gene is possibly TRBD2 (6 bases). Germline V CDR1 and CDR2: SNHLY, FYNNEI. V lost 1 base and J 1 base, leaving 8 bases between the germline ends. This CDR3 is 14 amino acids long. The CDR3 bases are TGTGCCAGCAGTGAAGGGCGGGGATCCTACGAGCAGTACGTC. Amino acids: CASSEGRGSYEQYV.

The V call is TRBV4-3, the J call TRBJ2-1, with 8 nucleotides matching TRBD2. Looked up from germline, CDR1 is LGHNA and CDR2 is YSLEER. Trimming cost V 4 bases and J 5 bases; bases outside gene matches: 7. The CDR3 has 15 residues. The CDR3 DNA is TGCGCCAGCAGCCGAGCGGGGGCTTCCAACAATGAGCAGTTCTTC. Amino acid sequence: CASSRAGASNNEQFF.

Many counts were recorded for this clonotype. The chain combines TRBV12-3 or TRBV12-4 with TRBJ2-4, with a weak D call TRBD2 (6 bases). V dropped 1 base and J dropped 9 bases, with 16 bases sitting between them. This CDR3 is 15 amino acids long. The CDR3 protein is CASSLVSGRTGIQYF. The DNA for the CDR3 is TGTGCCAGCAGTTTAGTAAGCGGGCGGACGGGCATTCAGTACTTC.

This sequence joins TRBV19 and TRBJ1-2, with D hard to call. Germline CDR1 is LNHDA and CDR2 is SQIVND (reference sequence). CDR3 size: 13 residues. Trimming shortened V by 7 bases and J by 4 bases, and 13 bases separated the two germline ends. CDR3 nucleotides: TGTGCCAGTAACCCTGGGATTCCCTATGGCTACACCTTC. It yields the protein CASNPGIPYGYTF.